These T cell receptor beta chains were read from a single sample in a study of CD8+ T cells in alopecia areata. Sequencing was performed with immunoSEQ multiplex PCR; in TCRdb, only in-frame clones are kept and a portion is missing. The table lists 110,000 to 150,000 clones, roughly 61% of them singletons. This sample comprised CD4+ T cells sorted from blood, obtained at week 0. All receptors come from a human donor with alopecia areata. CDR3s include the opening cysteine and the closing phenylalanine or tryptophan. Each record gives: V gene, J gene, D gene, clone size, CDR3 DNA, CDR3 protein. A D gene is named only where the DNA matches it firmly. The size entry is marked missing in some rows and otherwise reads once, few, many or a size class.

TRBV29-1	TRBJ1-1	NA	few	TGCAGCGTTGCCGGGGAGCGTTTCTTT	CSVAGERFF
TRBV6-5	TRBJ2-7	NA	NA	TGTGCCAGCACCAGACTAGGAGCCTACGAGCAGTACTTC	CASTRLGAYEQYF
TRBV7-9	TRBJ1-1	NA	many	TGTGCCAGCAGCAGTGGTGGCTACACTGAAGCTTTCTTT	CASSSGGYTEAFF
TRBV27	TRBJ1-2	TRBD1	NA	TGTGCCAGCAGTCCGGGACAGCCCTTCTATGGCTACACCTTC	CASSPGQPFYGYTF
TRBV29-1	TRBJ2-1	NA	NA	TGCAGCGCCTGGGTCAGGGACCGTGGTGAGCAGTTCTTC	CSAWVRDRGEQFF
TRBV4-2	TRBJ1-1	NA	NA	TGTGCCAGCAGCAGGGAGAAAGGTAGAACTGAAGCTTTCTTT	CASSREKGRTEAFF
TRBV6-5	TRBJ2-5	NA	NA	TGTGCCAGCAGTTACTCCTGGGGGGCTGGAGGAAAGACCCAGTACTTC	CASSYSWGAGGKTQYF
TRBV4-2	TRBJ2-3	NA	once	TGTGCCAGCAGCCCGAGGGCCGAGGCCGATACGCAGTATTTT	CASSPRAEADTQYF
TRBV30	TRBJ2-7	NA	NA	TGTGCCTGGAGTAGACAGGTTCTGGCCGAGCAGTACTTC	CAWSRQVLAEQYF
TRBV5-1	TRBJ1-2	TRBD1	NA	TGCGCCAGCAGCTTCAACCAGGGGGCGAATGGCTACACCTTC	CASSFNQGANGYTF
TRBV18	TRBJ1-1	NA	once	TGTGCCAGCTCACCAATGAGGGGCACTGAAGCTTTCTTT	CASSPMRGTEAFF
TRBV4-3	TRBJ1-3	NA	NA	TGCGCCAGCAGCCAAGAATTGCGAAGCTCTGGAAACACCATATATTTT	CASSQELRSSGNTIYF
TRBV11-1	TRBJ2-1	NA	NA	TGTGCCAGCACCGAGGTATTAGCGCGGGACTACAATGAGCAGTTCTTC	CASTEVLARDYNEQFF
TRBV29-1	TRBJ1-6	NA	NA	TGCAGCGTCTCTTTAGGACAGCTGAATTCACCCCTCCACTTT	CSVSLGQLNSPLHF
TRBV30	TRBJ1-2	NA	NA	TGTGCCTGGAGTGTACTCGACAATGGCTACACCTTC	CAWSVLDNGYTF
TRBV5-4	TRBJ2-7	NA	once	TGTGCCAGCAGCAGGGGGGGGGAGCCCTACGAGCAGTACTTC	CASSRGGEPYEQYF
TRBV27	TRBJ2-5	NA	NA	TGTGCCAGCACGGCGAGGGGGACCCAGTACTTC	CASTARGTQYF
TRBV29-1	TRBJ2-5	TRBD2	NA	TGCAGCGTTGAAAAGAGGGGAGCGGGGCTTAAAGAGACCCAGTACTTC	CSVEKRGAGLKETQYF
TRBV29-1	TRBJ1-5	TRBD1	NA	TGCAGCGTTGTGGTTGGGACAGGGAGCAATCAGCCCCAGCATTTT	CSVVVGTGSNQPQHF
TRBV2	TRBJ1-2	NA	NA	TGTGCCAGCAGTGAAGCTTGGGCGGGCGACGGCTACACCTTC	CASSEAWAGDGYTF
TRBV20-1	TRBJ1-2	NA	few	TGCAGTGCCCAGCGGGGGGATGGCTACACCTTC	CSAQRGDGYTF
TRBV7-2	TRBJ1-5	NA	NA	TGTGCCAGCAGCTTTCACAGCAATCAGCCCCAGCATTTT	CASSFHSNQPQHF
TRBV10-3	TRBJ1-1	NA	NA	TGTGCCATCAGTGACCGGGCCAACACTGAAGCTTTCTTT	CAISDRANTEAFF
TRBV30	TRBJ1-5	TRBD1	NA	TGTGCCTGGACACAGGGGGCGGGTCAGCCCCAGCATTTT	CAWTQGAGQPQHF
TRBV11-2	TRBJ2-1	TRBD2	NA	TGTGCCAGCAGCTCCCGATCAGCGGGGACCAACACACAGTTCTTC	CASSSRSAGTNTQFF
TRBV29-1	TRBJ2-7	NA	few	TGCAGCGTTGCGGAACGAACGGACGAGCAGTACTTC	CSVAERTDEQYF
TRBV27	TRBJ2-3	TRBD2	few	TGTGCCAGCAGTTGGGGGACTAGCGGGGGCACAGATACGCAGTATTTT	CASSWGTSGGTDTQYF
TRBV5-6	TRBJ1-4	NA	NA	TGTGCCAGCAGTACGACTCGGGGGGAGATACTTAATGAAAAACTGTTTTTT	CASSTTRGEILNEKLFF
TRBV11-3	TRBJ2-2	NA	NA	TGTGCCAGCAGGAGTGTAGGGAACACCGGGGAGCTGTTTTTT	CASRSVGNTGELFF
TRBV18	TRBJ1-4	NA	NA	TGTGCCAGCTCACCACGAGGGGTACAAGAAAAACTGTTTTTT	CASSPRGVQEKLFF
TRBV6-5	TRBJ1-5	NA	NA	TGTGCCAGCAGTTACGGCCAGGGCTATGGACAGCCCCAGCATTTT	CASSYGQGYGQPQHF
TRBV7-9	TRBJ1-2	NA	NA	TGTGCCAGCAGCTTATTAGGAGCCTATGGCTACACCTTC	CASSLLGAYGYTF
TRBV4-3	TRBJ2-1	NA	NA	TGCGCCAGCAGCCAAGATTTGGGCAGGGGTTACAATGAGCAGTTCTTC	CASSQDLGRGYNEQFF
TRBV29-1	TRBJ1-1	NA	NA	TGCAGCGGCGGGTGGGACACTGAAGCTTTCTTT	CSGGWDTEAFF
TRBV5-1	TRBJ2-2	NA	NA	TGCGCCAGCAGCTTGGTCGCGAGTTCGGGGGAGCTGTTTTTT	CASSLVASSGELFF
TRBV7-9	TRBJ2-5	NA	NA	TGTGCCAGCAGCTTAGGGGCAGGGTCCGGAGAGACCCAGTACTTC	CASSLGAGSGETQYF
TRBV27	TRBJ2-5	NA	few	TGTGCCAGCAGTTATCGGACCGGGGAGACCCAGTACTTC	CASSYRTGETQYF
TRBV27	TRBJ1-1	NA	NA	TGTGCCAGCAGTTTCCGACTTGCCACTGAAGCTTTCTTT	CASSFRLATEAFF
TRBV11-2	TRBJ1-2	TRBD1	NA	TGTGCCAGCAGCTCTGCCGGGACAGGGATTGGTACGGGCTACACCTTC	CASSSAGTGIGTGYTF
TRBV30	TRBJ2-7	NA	NA	TGTGCCTGGAGTGTTTGGGGCATCTCAAGCTCCTACGAGCAGTACTTC	CAWSVWGISSSYEQYF